These T cell receptor beta chains were read from a single sample in a study of blood T cell repertoires in COVID-19. Here immunoSEQ multiplex PCR was the method, and the copy in TCRdb shows in-frame clones only, minus some. This sample carries about 150,000 clones, 78% of them seen once, and the ten largest clones take 5.5% to 7%. The sample was PBMCs or T cells enriched from blood (not recorded which). These receptors all stem from a woman between 45 and 65 years old who had recovered from COVID-19. The CDR3 runs from the conserved cysteine through the conserved F or W. D genes are given only for firm matches. Where a row states a size, it is once, few, many or the class of an expanded clone; other rows omit it.

v_gene,d_gene,abundance,j_gene,CDR3nt,CDR3aa
TRBV6-5,TRBD1,.,TRBJ1-6,TGTGCCAGCAGCCCAACGGACAGGGCACCCCTCCACTTT,CASSPTDRAPLHF
TRBV5-1,.,.,TRBJ2-5,TGCGCCAGCAACCCAGGAGGACGGGTACAAGAGACCCAGTACTTC,CASNPGGRVQETQYF
TRBV6-6,.,.,TRBJ1-5,TGTGCCAGCAGTTACGAAGGGGCAGTTAGCAATCAGCCCCAGCATTTT,CASSYEGAVSNQPQHF
TRBV6-5,.,.,TRBJ2-5,TGTGCCAGCAGTTACCTCCCCCGACTAGGCCAAGAGACCCAGTACTTC,CASSYLPRLGQETQYF
TRBV28,.,.,TRBJ2-7,TGTGCCAGCAGTTTCGGGGAAGCCGGGCAGTACTTC,CASSFGEAGQYF
TRBV9,.,.,TRBJ1-4,TGTGCCAGTACGAGGGGAGGAACTAATGAAAAACTGTTTTTT,CASTRGGTNEKLFF
TRBV15,.,.,TRBJ1-4,TGTGCCACCAGCAGAGAGCCCCACAGGGATGAAAAACTGTTTTTT,CATSREPHRDEKLFF
TRBV11-1,.,.,TRBJ2-1,TGTGCCAGCAGCTTAGGTTGGGGCGCCAATGAGCAGTTCTTC,CASSLGWGANEQFF
TRBV6-5,.,.,TRBJ2-5,TGTGCCAGCAGTTACTCTAACTCCCTTTGGGAGACCCAGTACTTC,CASSYSNSLWETQYF
TRBV6-5,.,.,TRBJ1-1,TGTGCCAGCAGGGAGGTCAGAATGAACACTGAAGCTTTCTTT,CASREVRMNTEAFF
TRBV2,TRBD1,.,TRBJ1-2,TGTGCCAGCATCTCTGACAGGGAGTCTGGCTACACCTTC,CASISDRESGYTF
TRBV7-3,.,few,TRBJ1-1,TGTGCCAGCAGCCCAGGGTCAGGGCTCGACGAAGCTTTCTTT,CASSPGSGLDEAFF
TRBV9,.,.,TRBJ1-6,TGTGCCAGCAGCGTAGGCAGTTTCTATTCACCCCTCCACTTT,CASSVGSFYSPLHF
TRBV19,.,.,TRBJ1-5,TGTGCCAGTAGTTGGGACACCAATCAGCCCCAGCATTTT,CASSWDTNQPQHF
TRBV20-1,.,once,TRBJ1-1,TGCAGTGCTAGCGACAGCACTGAAGCTTTCTTT,CSASDSTEAFF
TRBV11-1,TRBD1,.,TRBJ1-2,TGTGCCAGCAGCTCGACAGGGATTGGCTACACCTTC,CASSSTGIGYTF
TRBV2,TRBD1,.,TRBJ1-1,TGTGCCAGCAGTACGAGGACAGGTAGTCCTGAAGCTTTCTTT,CASSTRTGSPEAFF
TRBV7-9,.,.,TRBJ1-2,TGTGCCAGCAGCTTAGACAGGATCTATGGCTACACCTTC,CASSLDRIYGYTF
TRBV27,.,few,TRBJ1-1,TGTGCCAGCAGTCTTGAAGGGGACACTGAAGCTTTCTTT,CASSLEGDTEAFF
TRBV27,.,once,TRBJ2-1,TGTGCCAGCAGTTCGGACCGGGACTACAATGAGCAGTTCTTC,CASSSDRDYNEQFF
TRBV19,.,few,TRBJ1-1,TGTGCCAGTAGTATAAGTCCGGGGAACACTGAAGCTTTCTTT,CASSISPGNTEAFF
TRBV5-1,TRBD2,.,TRBJ2-3,TGCGCCAGCCAATCCGGGACTAGTACAGATACGCAGTATTTT,CASQSGTSTDTQYF
TRBV28,TRBD1,.,TRBJ1-2,TGTGCCAGCAGAAGACAGGGGAAAGGAGATGGCTACACCTTC,CASRRQGKGDGYTF
TRBV11-2,TRBD2,.,TRBJ2-2,TGTGCCAGCCGGATAGCGGGGGAGGCGCGTGGGGAGCTGTTTTTT,CASRIAGEARGELFF
TRBV10-3,TRBD1,.,TRBJ2-7,TGTGCCATCAGGGACAGGGCGAGCTCCTACGAGCAGTACTTC,CAIRDRASSYEQYF
TRBV3-1/TRBV3-2,TRBD1,.,TRBJ1-6,TGTGCCAGCAGCCCCGACAGGGTCGGGCGGTCACCCCTCCACTTT,CASSPDRVGRSPLHF